Below, 26 T cell receptor beta chains from the same sample are listed, as sequenced in a study of cytomegalovirus exposure and HLA in healthy donors. The PCR ran on 60 Vbeta and 13 Jbeta primers. Libraries were prepared by immunoSEQ multiplex PCR; TCRdb keeps only in-frame clonotypes and omits some of them. The sample has 180,000 or so clones; 70% to 90% are singletons. The sample comprised PBMCs. The receptors were gathered from a man younger than 35 in good health and CMV-seropositive.

Note on this clone: A read error may account for a junction end that differs from germline. This sequence joins TRBV7-9 and TRBJ2-7; 7 nucleotides align to TRBD1. Germline assignment: CDR1 SEHNR and CDR2 FQNEAQ (reference sequence). This CDR3 spans 18 amino acids. The CDR3 loop reads CSSSLPLGTAGKYYEQYF. The CDR3 bases are TGTTCCAGCAGCCTACCACTCGGGACAGCCGGAAAATACTACGAGCAGTACTTC. Drawing the rest from reference TRBV7-9 and TRBJ2-7, the complete variable domain is DTGVSQNPRHKITKRGQNVTFRCDPISEHNRLYWYRQTLGQGPEFLTYFQNEAQLEKSRLLSDRFSAERPKGSFSTLEIQRTEQGDSAMYLCSSSLPLGTAGKYYEQYFGPGTRLTVT.

The chain links TRBV6-6 to TRBJ2-1, with TRBD2 as a possible D gene (6 bases). V shed 6 bases and J shed 6 bases, with 21 bases lying between them. Looked up from germline, CDR1 is MNHNY and CDR2 is SVGAGI (reference sequence). The CDR3 totals 16 residues. In DNA form, the CDR3 reads TGTGCCAGCAGCCGCTCACCGGGACTGGGGGGCAATGAGCAGTTCTTC. It encodes CASSRSPGLGGNEQFF.

This sequence joins TRBV5-1 and TRBJ1-1; D is ambiguous. The CDR3 consists of 13 residues. Looked up from germline, CDR1 is SGHRS and CDR2 is YFSETQ. Trimming took off 5 bases at V and 1 base at J, with 9 bases between the two ends. The chain's CDR3 is CASSSLRNTEAFF. CDR3 DNA sequence: TGCGCCAGCAGTTCGCTACGGAACACTGAAGCTTTCTTT.

The chain uses TRBV6-1 and TRBJ2-7; 9 bases fit TRBD2. This CDR3 spans 14 amino acids. CDR1 is MNHNS and CDR2 is SASEGT in the germline V gene. Trimming at V came to 6 bases and at J to 3 bases, leaving 6 bases not matched to a gene. Written as DNA, the CDR3 is TGTGCCAGCAGGATCAGCGGGAGGAGCTACGAGCAGTACTTC. Translating it yields CASRISGRSYEQYF.

The CDR3 reads CASSPDGLDTQYF. Written as DNA, the CDR3 is TGTGCCAGCAGTCCTGACGGGTTAGATACGCAGTATTTT. The rearrangement joins TRBV7-9 to TRBJ2-3, with D unclear. V was trimmed by 6 bases and J by 5 bases, leaving 12 bases between them. The germline V gene has CDR1 SEHNR and CDR2 FQNEAQ (reference sequence). The CDR3 totals 13 residues. Variable domain in full (rest from reference TRBV7-9 and TRBJ2-3): DTGVSQNPRHKITKRGQNVTFRCDPISEHNRLYWYRQTLGQGPEFLTYFQNEAQLEKSRLLSDRFSAERPKGSFSTLEIQRTEQGDSAMYLCASSPDGLDTQYFGPGTRLTVL.

This chain uses TRBV30 with TRBJ2-1; no firm D call. CDR3 length: 13 residues. Germline V CDR1 and CDR2: GTSNPN, SVGIG (reference sequence). Trimming took 2 bases from V and 10 from J, leaving 15 bases between them. DNA of the CDR3: TGTGCCTGGAGTCCCGGCCCCTGGAGCGAGCAGTTCTTC. This translates into CAWSPGPWSEQFF.

This clone was recorded once. The chain carries TRBV27 and TRBJ2-7; TRBD2 might be the D (5 bases). The CDR3 length is 14 residues. The ends were cut back, 4 bases at V and 0 bases at J, with 10 bases in the middle. Looked up from germline, CDR1 is MNHEY and CDR2 is SMNVEV (reference sequence). CDR3 DNA: TGTGCCAGCAGTTCAGTTGGGAGCTCCTACGAGCAGTACTTC. Translating gives CASSSVGSSYEQYF.

The rearrangement uses TRBV4-3 and TRBJ1-1; D is uncertain. This CDR3 spans 15 amino acids. Deletions cut 0 bases from V and 1 base from J, with 9 bases between. Germline assignment: CDR1 LGHNA and CDR2 YSLEER. The CDR3 DNA reads as TGCGCCAGCAGCCAAGATTTTACAGCGAACACTGAAGCTTTCTTT. Translated, it gives CASSQDFTANTEAFF.

About this clone itself: The junction and the germline gene differ at one end; a read error may be behind it. This chain links TRBV5-1 with TRBJ2-7; TRBD1 aligns across 8 bases. Germline V gene data show CDR1 as SGHRS and CDR2 as YFSETQ. The CDR3 consists of 14 residues. CDR3 DNA sequence: TGCTCCAGCAGCTTGCTCAGGGGGCAGTCCGAGCAGTACTTC. It yields the protein CSSSLLRGQSEQYF.

The chain links TRBV10-3 to TRBJ2-5, with 8 bases lining up with TRBD2. The germline gives CDR1 ENHRY, CDR2 SYGVKD. The CDR3 runs to 15 residues. With V trimmed by 8 bases and J by 2 bases, 10 bases remained unmatched. CDR3 loop: CAIAAGTSKQETQYF. The CDR3, as DNA: TGTGCCATCGCCGCCGGGACTAGTAAACAAGAGACCCAGTACTTC.

The chain links TRBV12-5 to TRBJ2-7; D is ambiguous. Germline loops: CDR1 LGHNT, CDR2 FRNRAP. This CDR3 contains 12 residues. V was shortened by 6 bases and J by 7 bases, with 13 bases between the two germline ends. CDR3 sequence reads: CASGPAGLEQYF. Written as DNA, the CDR3 is TGTGCTAGTGGCCCCGCCGGGTTGGAGCAGTACTTC.

This chain uses TRBV30 with TRBJ1-5, with unresolved D. V was shortened by 0 bases and J by 1 base, with 4 bases between the two germline ends. The germline gives CDR1 GTSNPN, CDR2 SVGIG (reference sequence). The length of the CDR3 is 13 residues. The CDR3 nucleotides read TGTGCCTGGAGTGTAGAGAGCAATCAGCCCCAGCATTTT. Translating gives CAWSVESNQPQHF.

The chain joins TRBV7-9 to TRBJ2-7; TRBD1 aligns across 7 bases. The junction had 10 bases not matched to a gene; V was cut back by 5 bases and J by 3 bases. The germline V gene encodes CDR1 SEHNR and CDR2 FQNEAQ (reference sequence). The CDR3 has 15 amino acids. The CDR3 loop reads CASSTGTAGGYEQYF. Written as DNA, the CDR3 is TGTGCCAGCAGCACAGGGACAGCCGGAGGCTACGAGCAGTACTTC.

V usage is TRBV2 and J usage is TRBJ2-5; TRBD1 matches at 7 bases. With the DNA end fitting TRBJ2-7 better, the J assignment may be wrong. The CDR3 is made up of 14 amino acids. CDR1 is SNHLY and CDR2 is FYNNEI in the germline V gene. CDR3 sequence: CASTGTASSYEQYF. For the CDR3, the DNA is TGTGCCAGCACCGGGACAGCTAGCTCCTACGAGCAGTACTTC.

The chain has TRBV2 and TRBJ2-2; D call uncertain. CDR3 length: 13 amino acids. V lost 10 bases to trimming and J lost 6 bases, with 15 bases between them. Per the germline V gene, CDR1 is SNHLY and CDR2 is FYNNEI. CDR3 region: CATSLGLSGELFF. CDR3 bases: TGTGCCACCTCCCTCGGGTTATCCGGGGAGCTGTTTTTT.

The chain links TRBV19 to TRBJ2-3; 9 positions match TRBD1. V lost 4 bases, J lost 4 bases, and 12 bases stayed unmatched. The CDR3 is 17 residues long. Germline CDR1 and CDR2: LNHDA and SQIVND (reference sequence). CDR3 in amino acids: CASSTSGTGKFSDTQYF. The DNA of the CDR3 is TGTGCCAGTAGTACCTCCGGGACAGGGAAGTTTTCAGATACGCAGTATTTT.

The rearrangement uses TRBV12-5 and TRBJ1-2; D is ambiguous. The CDR3 runs to 15 residues. Germline assignment: CDR1 LGHNT and CDR2 FRNRAP. V was cut by 0 bases and J by 4 bases, with 12 bases left in between. The CDR3 DNA follows: TGTGCTAGTGGTTTGGTAATGATGGGAGGCTATGGCTACACCTTC. Translating it yields CASGLVMMGGYGYTF.

The CDR3 DNA follows: TGTGCCAGCAGCCCCCCCGAGGGATACGAGCAGTACTTC. Amino acid sequence: CASSPPEGYEQYF. The chain combines TRBV7-9 with TRBJ2-7; TRBD2 is a possible D gene (5 bases). V dropped 5 bases and J dropped 4 bases, with 12 bases sitting between them. Germline CDR1 reads SEHNR; CDR2 reads FQNEAQ (reference sequence). The CDR3 has 13 residues.

The chain recombines TRBV4-2 with TRBJ2-5; TRBD2 agrees at 8 bases. The J call is in doubt because the DNA end fits TRBJ2-7 better. This CDR3 spans 17 amino acids. Per the germline V gene, CDR1 is LGHNA and CDR2 is YNFKEQ. The CDR3 is CASSQLLSGANSYEQYF. DNA for the CDR3: TGTGCCAGCAGCCAGTTACTTAGCGGGGCGAATTCCTACGAGCAGTACTTC.

The V call is TRBV7-9, the J call TRBJ2-5, with D perhaps matching TRBD1 (5 bases). CDR1 is SEHNR, CDR2 FQNEAQ, per germline (reference sequence). V lost 5 bases and J lost 1, with 11 bases in between. This CDR3 comprises 14 residues. The DNA for the CDR3 is TGTGCCAGCAGCCGCAGTCAGGGCCAAGAGACCCAGTACTTC. Its translation: CASSRSQGQETQYF.

In this sample, this clone turned up a few times. This chain joins TRBV18 and TRBJ1-4; D is unresolved. The V gene lost 3 bases and the J gene lost 6 bases, with 11 bases spanning the gap. This CDR3 is built from 14 residues. Germline-derived CDR1 and CDR2 are KGHSH and LQKENI. CDR3 in DNA: TGTGCCAGCTCACCGAGGTCAGAAGATGAAAAACTGTTTTTT. It is translated as CASSPRSEDEKLFF.

V usage is TRBV6-1 and J usage is TRBJ2-3; tentative D call: TRBD1 (5 bases). The CDR3 runs to 15 residues. The V gene's germline CDR1 is MNHNS and CDR2 SASEGT. The germline V and J ends were trimmed by 4 bases and 2 bases, with 13 bases remaining between them. This chain's CDR3 is CASSGQGQYTDTQYF. For the CDR3, the DNA is TGTGCCAGCAGTGGCCAGGGCCAATACACAGATACGCAGTATTTT.

V is TRBV23-1 and J is TRBJ2-2; tentatively, D is TRBD2 (5 bases). TRBV23-1 is noted as an ORF with a role that remains uncertain. V lost 3 bases and J lost 5, with 10 bases in between. The CDR3 runs 14 residues. DNA of the CDR3: TGCGCCAGCAGTCAGACGGGAAGGACCGGGGAGCTGTTTTTT. Protein: CASSQTGRTGELFF.

The rearrangement joins TRBV6-1 to TRBJ1-2; tentative D call: TRBD1 (6 bases). The CDR3 is 14 amino acids. V dropped 4 bases and J dropped 4 bases, with 13 bases sitting between them. Per the germline V gene, CDR1 is MNHNS and CDR2 is SASEGT. The CDR3 DNA is TGTGCCAGCAGTGTAGGACAGCAGCTCTATGGCTACACCTTC. Protein product: CASSVGQQLYGYTF.

The V gene is TRBV30, the J gene TRBJ1-2, with D tentatively TRBD1 (6 bases). The V end lost 1 base, the J end lost 8 bases, and 11 bases lay between the germline ends. CDR1 is GTSNPN, CDR2 SVGIG, per germline (reference sequence). This CDR3 spans 12 amino acids. The CDR3 is CAWSGQGPGYTF. The CDR3 nucleotides read TGTGCCTGGAGTGGCCAGGGGCCGGGCTACACCTTC.

The V and J genes are TRBV11-2 and TRBJ1-1; D unresolved. Germline V gives CDR1 SGHAT, CDR2 FQNNGV. The CDR3 has 14 amino acids. Trimming left V 3 bases short and J 1 base short, with 9 bases between. This CDR3 reads CASSLGSWNTEAFF. For the CDR3, the DNA is TGTGCCAGCAGCTTGGGCAGCTGGAACACTGAAGCTTTCTTT.